The entry that follows covers one T cell receptor beta chain sequence. As yet, its antigen is unknown. Clones were sequenced by immunoSEQ multiplex PCR, and TCRdb holds only the in-frame ones, with some missing. The table lists 120,000 to 150,000 clones, around 88% of them singletons. The CDR3 consists of 15 residues. CDR1 and CDR2 from the germline V gene are LGHDT and YNNKEL (reference sequence). The junction had 8 bases not matched to a gene; V was cut back by 6 bases and J by 5 bases. The data stem from a study of T cell responses to AZD1222 COVID-19 vaccine. Study context: Some second doses came at about 4 weeks and others at about 12 weeks; these were pooled.

Study conclusions and caveats: Only after the peak T cell response were repertoires sampled.

This material consisted of peripheral blood, taken on day 0 of AZD1222 vaccination. This chain joins TRBV3-1 (or the pseudogene TRBV3-2) and TRBJ2-2, with 8 bases matching TRBD1. The receptor was derived from an adult in good health. Here the CDR3 DNA reads TGTGCCAGCAGGGCGGACAGGGTCGGGACCGGGGAGCTGTTTTTT. Amino acids: CASRADRVGTGELFF.